This is a list of T cell receptor beta chains from one sample in a study of control samples from healthy donors and cancer patients. Using immunoSEQ multiplex PCR, the repertoire was profiled, and TCRdb retains in-frame clones only, with some absent. The sample has tens of thousands of clones, more than 85% seen once. Sequenced input: PBMCs. These receptors were collected from a woman aged 45-59 years with head and neck cancer. CDR3s include the opening cysteine and the closing phenylalanine or tryptophan. The D gene is left open where the match is weak. The size of a clone is reported for some rows only, either as once, few or many, or as a class for expanded clones.

size: once; D: TRBD2; V: TRBV7-2; J: TRBJ2-3; CDR3: CASSSTSGIDTDTQYF; DNA: TGTGCCAGCAGTTCGACTAGCGGGATTGACACAGATACGCAGTATTTT
size: NA; D: TRBD1; V: TRBV19; J: TRBJ1-6; CDR3: CASRDSPSSYNSPLHF; DNA: TGTGCCTCTAGGGACAGCCCGAGCTCCTATAATTCACCCCTCCACTTT
size: NA; D: NA; V: TRBV18; J: TRBJ1-5; CDR3: CASSPDPGQPQHF; DNA: TGTGCCAGCTCACCTGATCCGGGTCAGCCCCAGCATTTT
size: NA; D: NA; V: TRBV28; J: TRBJ1-1; CDR3: CASSYLRNTEAFF; DNA: TGTGCCAGCAGCTATCTAAGGAACACTGAAGCTTTCTTT
size: once; D: NA; V: TRBV4-3; J: TRBJ1-1; CDR3: CASSQGVGGIRMNTEAFF; DNA: TGCGCCAGCAGCCAAGGCGTAGGGGGTATAAGGATGAACACTGAAGCTTTCTTT
size: NA; D: NA; V: TRBV28; J: TRBJ2-6; CDR3: CASRNPRSSGANVLTF; DNA: TGTGCCAGCCGAAATCCGAGGAGCTCTGGGGCCAACGTCCTGACTTTC
size: NA; D: NA; V: TRBV19; J: TRBJ1-2; CDR3: CASSIDQYVLSNYGYTF; DNA: TGTGCCAGTAGTATAGATCAGTACGTCCTCTCTAACTATGGCTACACCTTC
size: NA; D: NA; V: TRBV5-1; J: TRBJ2-3; CDR3: CASSLGPESRDTQYF; DNA: TGCGCCAGCAGCTTGGGTCCAGAGAGTAGAGATACGCAGTATTTT
size: NA; D: NA; V: TRBV11-2; J: TRBJ2-3; CDR3: CASSLGGRNTDTQYF; DNA: TGTGCCAGCAGCTTAGGGGGGCGCAACACAGATACGCAGTATTTT
size: NA; D: NA; V: TRBV11-2; J: TRBJ2-2; CDR3: CASSLIYGGISTGELFF; DNA: TGTGCCAGCAGCTTAATTTATGGGGGAATAAGCACCGGGGAGCTGTTTTTT
size: NA; D: TRBD1; V: TRBV9; J: TRBJ2-7; CDR3: CASSPQTGLTYEQYF; DNA: TGTGCCAGCAGCCCTCAGACAGGGCTCACCTACGAGCAGTACTTC
size: NA; D: TRBD2; V: TRBV3-1/TRBV3-2; J: TRBJ2-1; CDR3: CASRRASGNEQFF; DNA: TGTGCCAGCAGGAGGGCTAGCGGCAATGAGCAGTTCTTC
size: NA; D: NA; V: TRBV29-1; J: TRBJ2-3; CDR3: CSVKKRTGPDTQYF; DNA: TGCAGCGTCAAAAAGAGGACTGGCCCAGATACGCAGTATTTT
size: NA; D: NA; V: TRBV24-1; J: TRBJ1-2; CDR3: CATSDLAAGENYGYTF; DNA: TGTGCCACCAGTGATTTGGCCGCAGGGGAAAACTATGGCTACACCTTC
size: NA; D: TRBD2; V: TRBV19; J: TRBJ2-6; CDR3: CASSDGIGRGVLGANVLTF; DNA: TGTGCCAGTAGTGACGGCATCGGTCGGGGGGTGCTGGGGGCCAACGTCCTGACTTTC
size: NA; D: NA; V: TRBV6-2/TRBV6-3; J: TRBJ2-1; CDR3: CASSYSSQGRGNEQFF; DNA: TGTGCCAGCAGTTACTCGTCTCAGGGACGTGGCAATGAGCAGTTCTTC
size: NA; D: NA; V: TRBV5-3; J: TRBJ1-6; CDR3: CARSTRERTPLHF; DNA: TGTGCCAGAAGCACCAGGGAGCGGACACCCCTCCACTTT
size: NA; D: TRBD1; V: TRBV4-1; J: TRBJ1-2; CDR3: CASSQVGTGPNYGYTF; DNA: TGCGCCAGCAGCCAAGTCGGGACAGGGCCTAACTATGGCTACACCTTC
size: NA; D: TRBD1; V: TRBV5-5; J: TRBJ1-4; CDR3: CASSPEGQGEKLFF; DNA: TGTGCCAGCAGCCCGGAGGGACAGGGCGAAAAACTGTTTTTT
size: NA; D: NA; V: TRBV30; J: TRBJ1-3; CDR3: CAWSEGLKRNTIYF; DNA: TGTGCCTGGAGTGAAGGACTTAAACGAAACACCATATATTTT
size: once; D: NA; V: TRBV5-8; J: TRBJ2-1; CDR3: CASSRGTISYNEQFF; DNA: TGTGCCAGCAGCCGCGGGACAATTTCCTACAATGAGCAGTTCTTC
size: NA; D: NA; V: TRBV28; J: TRBJ1-1; CDR3: CASSFQGRGGNTEAFF; DNA: TGTGCCAGCAGTTTTCAGGGGCGCGGAGGGAACACTGAAGCTTTCTTT
size: once; D: NA; V: TRBV19; J: TRBJ2-1; CDR3: CASSKGTTRNEQFF; DNA: TGTGCCAGTAGTAAAGGGACCACACGGAATGAGCAGTTCTTC
size: NA; D: NA; V: TRBV6-5; J: TRBJ2-5; CDR3: CASTYAETQYF; DNA: TGTGCCAGCACGTACGCCGAGACCCAGTACTTC
size: NA; D: NA; V: TRBV18; J: TRBJ1-1; CDR3: CASSRGGSYTEAFF; DNA: TGTGCCAGCTCACGGGGGGGCTCGTACACTGAAGCTTTCTTT
size: NA; D: TRBD1; V: TRBV6-5; J: TRBJ1-5; CDR3: CASMGTDSNQPQHF; DNA: TGTGCCAGCATGGGGACAGATAGCAATCAGCCCCAGCATTTT
size: NA; D: NA; V: TRBV28; J: TRBJ1-1; CDR3: CASSLGETEAFF; DNA: TGTGCCAGCAGTTTGGGGGAAACTGAAGCTTTCTTT
size: NA; D: TRBD1; V: TRBV19; J: TRBJ2-7; CDR3: CASSIEHPGTGYSYEQYF; DNA: TGTGCCAGTAGTATAGAACACCCCGGGACAGGATACTCCTACGAGCAGTACTTC
size: few; D: NA; V: TRBV5-4; J: TRBJ2-2; CDR3: CASSLDGTGELFF; DNA: TGTGCCAGCAGCTTGGACGGGACCGGGGAGCTGTTTTTT
size: NA; D: NA; V: TRBV4-1; J: TRBJ1-5; CDR3: CASSHSPEELPQHF; DNA: TGCGCCAGCAGCCATAGTCCCGAGGAACTGCCCCAGCATTTT
size: once; D: NA; V: TRBV11-2; J: TRBJ1-5; CDR3: CASSLGGEGQPQHF; DNA: TGTGCCAGCAGCTTAGGAGGGGAGGGTCAGCCCCAGCATTTT
size: NA; D: NA; V: TRBV25-1; J: TRBJ1-5; CDR3: CASSDGQGHQPQHF; DNA: TGTGCCAGCAGTGACGGACAAGGTCATCAGCCCCAGCATTTT
size: NA; D: NA; V: TRBV11-2; J: TRBJ1-2; CDR3: CASSLSGGTSNYGYTF; DNA: TGTGCCAGCAGCTTAAGTGGGGGCACCTCTAACTATGGCTACACCTTC
size: NA; D: NA; V: TRBV10-3; J: TRBJ1-1; CDR3: CAISESGGHDTEAFF; DNA: TGTGCCATCAGTGAGTCTGGGGGGCACGACACTGAAGCTTTCTTT
size: once; D: TRBD2; V: TRBV7-9; J: TRBJ2-3; CDR3: CASSLVPGTSGEGDTQYF; DNA: TGTGCCAGCAGTCTAGTACCGGGGACTAGCGGAGAAGGGGATACGCAGTATTTT
size: NA; D: NA; V: TRBV7-9; J: TRBJ2-7; CDR3: CASSLGGHEQYF; DNA: TGTGCCAGCAGCTTAGGGGGCCACGAGCAGTACTTC
size: once; D: TRBD2; V: TRBV5-4; J: TRBJ2-5; CDR3: CASSLGLAGETQYF; DNA: TGTGCCAGCAGCTTGGGCCTAGCGGGAGAGACCCAGTACTTC
size: once; D: NA; V: TRBV5-1; J: TRBJ2-3; CDR3: CASSEPTDTQYF; DNA: TGCGCCAGCAGCGAACCAACAGATACGCAGTATTTT
size: NA; D: NA; V: TRBV6-7; J: TRBJ1-5; CDR3: CASSYGDCYSNQPQHF; DNA: TGTGCCAGCAGTTACGGAGACTGTTATAGCAATCAGCCCCAGCATTTT